The sequence of this T cell receptor beta chain was determined in a study of T cell responses to AZD1222 COVID-19 vaccine. Study-wide findings and caveats: Two AZD1222 doses significantly raised spike-specific TCR breadth and depth over controls.

The assay was immunoSEQ multiplex PCR, and TCRdb's table has in-frame clones only and misses some. The repertoire holds some 200,000 clones, with roughly 91% as singletons. Germline values: CDR1 SGHDT, CDR2 YYEEEE. This CDR3 region has 14 residues. Trimming took 3 bases from V and 4 from J, leaving 13 bases between them. Regarding this clone: Its antigen is unidentified.

This clonotype was sampled from an adult in good health. This rearrangement joins TRBV5-6 to TRBJ1-2; D possibly corresponds to TRBD1 (5 bases). The sample was peripheral blood, taken on day 0 of AZD1222 vaccination. The CDR3 loop is CASSSTPGAYGYTF. The DNA for the CDR3 is TGTGCCAGCAGCTCTACCCCCGGGGCCTATGGCTACACCTTC.